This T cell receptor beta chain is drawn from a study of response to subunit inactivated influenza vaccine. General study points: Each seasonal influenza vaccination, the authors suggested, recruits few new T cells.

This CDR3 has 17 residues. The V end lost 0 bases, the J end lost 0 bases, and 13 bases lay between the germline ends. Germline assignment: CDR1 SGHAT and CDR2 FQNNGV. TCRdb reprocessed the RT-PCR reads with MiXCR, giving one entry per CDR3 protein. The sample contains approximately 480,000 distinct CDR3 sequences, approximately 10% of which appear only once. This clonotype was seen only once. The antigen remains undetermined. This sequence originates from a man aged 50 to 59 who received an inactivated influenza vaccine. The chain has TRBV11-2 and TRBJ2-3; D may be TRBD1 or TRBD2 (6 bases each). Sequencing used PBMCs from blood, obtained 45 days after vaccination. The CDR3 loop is CASSLEGGPDSTDTQYF. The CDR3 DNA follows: TGTGCCAGCAGCTTAGAGGGGGGCCCGGACAGCACAGATACGCAGTATTTT.